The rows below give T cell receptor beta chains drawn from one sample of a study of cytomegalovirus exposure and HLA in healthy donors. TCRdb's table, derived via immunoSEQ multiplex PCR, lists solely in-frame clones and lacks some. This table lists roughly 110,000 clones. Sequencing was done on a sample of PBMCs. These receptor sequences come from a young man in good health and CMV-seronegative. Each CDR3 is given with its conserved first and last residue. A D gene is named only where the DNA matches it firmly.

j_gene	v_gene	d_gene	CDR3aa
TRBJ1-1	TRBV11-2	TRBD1	CASSTRTGRITEAFF
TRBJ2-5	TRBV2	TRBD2	CASRGTSGQETQYF
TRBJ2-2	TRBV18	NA	CASSQQTDTGELFF
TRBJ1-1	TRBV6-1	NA	CASSYGGLMNTEAFF
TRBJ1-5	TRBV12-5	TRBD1	CASGLQGGQPQHF
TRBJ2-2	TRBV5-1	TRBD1	CASSPKTGAPNTGELFF
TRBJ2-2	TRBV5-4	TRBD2	CASSSGLRNTGELFF
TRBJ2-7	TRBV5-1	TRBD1	CASSLQTGGTYEQYF
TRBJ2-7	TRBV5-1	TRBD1	CASSPGGTGGYEQYF
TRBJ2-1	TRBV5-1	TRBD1	CASSWDRESNEQFF
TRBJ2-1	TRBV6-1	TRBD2	CASKLLAGGPNEQFF
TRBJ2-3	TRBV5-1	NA	CASSLMGGPTDTQYF
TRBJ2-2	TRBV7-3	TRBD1	CASSQQGPGELFF
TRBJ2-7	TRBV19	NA	CASSTTGSREQYF
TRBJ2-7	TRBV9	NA	CASSVGDSFYEQYF
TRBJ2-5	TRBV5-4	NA	CASSSNNHREPGTQYF